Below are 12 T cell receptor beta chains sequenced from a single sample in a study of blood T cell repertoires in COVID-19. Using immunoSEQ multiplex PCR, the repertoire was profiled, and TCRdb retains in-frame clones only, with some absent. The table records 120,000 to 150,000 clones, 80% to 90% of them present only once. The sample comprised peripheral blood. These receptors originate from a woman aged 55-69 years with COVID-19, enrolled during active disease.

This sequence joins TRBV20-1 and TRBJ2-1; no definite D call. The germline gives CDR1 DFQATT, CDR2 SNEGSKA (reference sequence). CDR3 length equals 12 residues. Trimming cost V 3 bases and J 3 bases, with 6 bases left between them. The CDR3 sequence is CSASGSYNEQFF. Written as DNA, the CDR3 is TGCAGTGCTAGTGGCAGCTACAATGAGCAGTTCTTC.

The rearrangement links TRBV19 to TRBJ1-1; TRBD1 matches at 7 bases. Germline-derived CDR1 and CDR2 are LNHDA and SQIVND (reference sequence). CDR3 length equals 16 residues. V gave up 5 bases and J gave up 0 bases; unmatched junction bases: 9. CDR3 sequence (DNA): TGTGCCAGTAGTGCCGGGACAGCAAGTTTGAACACTGAAGCTTTCTTT. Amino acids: CASSAGTASLNTEAFF.

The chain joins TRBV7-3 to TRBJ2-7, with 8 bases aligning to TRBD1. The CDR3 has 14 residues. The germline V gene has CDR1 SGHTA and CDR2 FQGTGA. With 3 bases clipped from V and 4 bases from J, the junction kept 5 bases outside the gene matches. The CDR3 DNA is TGTGCCAGCAGCTTTGCAGGGGGCGGTTACGAGCAGTACTTC. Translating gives CASSFAGGGYEQYF.

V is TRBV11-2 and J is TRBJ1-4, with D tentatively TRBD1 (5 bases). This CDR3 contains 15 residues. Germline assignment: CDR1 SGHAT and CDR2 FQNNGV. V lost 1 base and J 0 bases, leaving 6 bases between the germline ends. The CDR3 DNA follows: TGTGCCAGCAGCTTAGGGGGCTCAACTAATGAAAAACTGTTTTTT. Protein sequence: CASSLGGSTNEKLFF.

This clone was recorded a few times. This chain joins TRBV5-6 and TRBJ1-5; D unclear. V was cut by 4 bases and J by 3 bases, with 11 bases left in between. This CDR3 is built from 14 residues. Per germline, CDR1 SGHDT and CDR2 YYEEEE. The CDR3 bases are TGTGCCAGCAGCCGAAGAGGGTACAATCAGCCCCAGCATTTT. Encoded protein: CASSRRGYNQPQHF.

CDR3 amino acids: CASSYLRSTEAFF. The CDR3 nucleotides are TGTGCCAGCAGTTACCTCAGGTCGACTGAAGCTTTCTTT. V and J are TRBV6-7 and TRBJ1-1; D unclear. TRBV6-7 is recorded as an ORF, its role being uncertain. V was cut by 2 bases and J by 5 bases, with 9 bases left in between. The CDR3 contains 13 residues.

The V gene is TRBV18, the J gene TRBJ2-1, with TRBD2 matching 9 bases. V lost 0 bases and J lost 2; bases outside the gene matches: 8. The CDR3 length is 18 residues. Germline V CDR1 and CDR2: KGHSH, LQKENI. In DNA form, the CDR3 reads TGTGCCAGCTCACCACCCCCTAGCGGGGATTACACCTACAATGAGCAGTTCTTC. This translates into CASSPPPSGDYTYNEQFF.

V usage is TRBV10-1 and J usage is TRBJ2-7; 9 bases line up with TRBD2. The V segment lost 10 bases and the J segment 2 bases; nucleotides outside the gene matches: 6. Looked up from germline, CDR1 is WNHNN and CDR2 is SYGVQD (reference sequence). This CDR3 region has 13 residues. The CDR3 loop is CAIGTSPPYEQYF. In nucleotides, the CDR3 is TGCGCCATCGGGACTAGCCCGCCCTACGAGCAGTACTTC.

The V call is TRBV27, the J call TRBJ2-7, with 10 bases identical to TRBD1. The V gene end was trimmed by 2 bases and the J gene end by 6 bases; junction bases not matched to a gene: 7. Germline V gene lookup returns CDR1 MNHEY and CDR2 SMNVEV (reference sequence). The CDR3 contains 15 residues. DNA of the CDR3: TGTGCCAGCAGTTTACTACGGGACAGGGGAGCCGAGCAGTACTTC. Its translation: CASSLLRDRGAEQYF.

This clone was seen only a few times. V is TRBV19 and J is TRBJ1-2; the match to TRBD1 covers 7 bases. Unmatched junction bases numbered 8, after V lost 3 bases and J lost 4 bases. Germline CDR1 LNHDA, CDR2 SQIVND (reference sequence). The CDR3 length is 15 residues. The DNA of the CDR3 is TGTGCCAGTAGTATTTCAGGGGGATTGGTCTATGGCTACACCTTC. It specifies CASSISGGLVYGYTF.

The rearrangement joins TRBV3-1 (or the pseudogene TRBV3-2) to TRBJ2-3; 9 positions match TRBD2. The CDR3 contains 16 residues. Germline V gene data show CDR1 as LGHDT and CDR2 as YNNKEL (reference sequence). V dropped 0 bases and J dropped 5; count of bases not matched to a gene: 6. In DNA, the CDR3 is TGTGCCAGCAGCCAAGAAGATGCGGGGGGGCGAGATACGCAGTATTTT. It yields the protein CASSQEDAGGRDTQYF.

The CDR3 region is CASSQDRVAGGYGDTQYF. The CDR3 coding sequence is TGCGCCAGCAGCCAAGATCGGGTCGCGGGGGGCTATGGAGATACGCAGTATTTT. V usage is TRBV4-3 and J usage is TRBJ2-3; 8 positions match TRBD2. Germline V gene lookup returns CDR1 LGHNA and CDR2 YSLEER. This CDR3 contains 18 residues. J gave up 5 bases and V 0 bases, and 13 bases lay outside the gene matches.